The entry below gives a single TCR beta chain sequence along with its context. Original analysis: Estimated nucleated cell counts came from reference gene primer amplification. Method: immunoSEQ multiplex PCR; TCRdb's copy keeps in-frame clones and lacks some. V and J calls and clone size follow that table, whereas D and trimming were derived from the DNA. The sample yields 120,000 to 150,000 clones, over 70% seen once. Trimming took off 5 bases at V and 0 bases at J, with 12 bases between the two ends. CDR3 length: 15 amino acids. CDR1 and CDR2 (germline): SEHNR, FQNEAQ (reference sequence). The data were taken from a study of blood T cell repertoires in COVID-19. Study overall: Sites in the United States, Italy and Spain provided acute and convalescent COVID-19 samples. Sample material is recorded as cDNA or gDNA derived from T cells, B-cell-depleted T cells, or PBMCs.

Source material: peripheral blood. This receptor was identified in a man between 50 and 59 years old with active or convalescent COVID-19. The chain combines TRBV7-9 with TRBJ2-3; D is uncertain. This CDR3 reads CASSPSYSSTDTQYF. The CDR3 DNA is TGTGCCAGCAGCCCTTCGTACTCTAGCACAGATACGCAGTATTTT.